Listed below are T cell receptor beta chains from one sample, sequenced in a study of T cell repertoires in cytomegalovirus infection. TCRdb re-called the reads through MiXCR, storing one row per CDR3 protein. The data contain around 71,000 distinct CDR3 sequences, approximately 39% of them singletons. Their target antigens are unknown. Sample: CD8+ T cells from cultured PBMCs, taken from culture after CMV antigen stimulation. These receptors originate from a human donor in good health (CMV status not recorded). Some clones in this sample may be carry-over from other donors' samples. CDR3s include the opening cysteine and the closing phenylalanine or tryptophan. Fields, in order: clone size, V gene, J gene, D gene, CDR3 DNA, CDR3 protein. A D gene is named only where the DNA matches it firmly. Only some rows state a clone size, as once, few, many or a class for expanded clones.

NA,TRBV7-2,TRBJ2-7,TRBD2,TGTGCCAGCAGCTCCCTGGACAGCGGGGGTTACGAGCAGTACTTC,CASSSLDSGGYEQYF
many,TRBV19,TRBJ2-1,NA,TGTGCCAGTAGTCCGGGGCAGAGCTCCTACAATGAGCAGTTCTTC,CASSPGQSSYNEQFF
NA,TRBV28,TRBJ2-7,TRBD1,TGTGCCAGCAGCAAGGACGTACAGGGGACCATCTCCTACGAGCAGTACTTC,CASSKDVQGTISYEQYF
NA,TRBV27,TRBJ2-2,NA,TGTGCCAGCAGCCACGCAGATTTTGAGGCTGCCGGGGAGCTGTTTTTT,CASSHADFEAAGELFF
NA,TRBV29-1,TRBJ2-2,NA,TGCAGCGTTGAAGTCAGCCCCAACCGGGAGCTGTTTTTT,CSVEVSPNRELFF
NA,TRBV6-6,TRBJ2-7,TRBD2,TGTGCCAGCAGTGGACTAGAGGATAACTACGAGCAGTACTTC,CASSGLEDNYEQYF
few,TRBV20-1,TRBJ1-2,TRBD1,TGCAGTGCTATTTTAAGGGACAGTCTGAACTATGGCTACACCTTC,CSAILRDSLNYGYTF
NA,TRBV12-3/TRBV12-4,TRBJ2-7,NA,TGTGCCAGCAGTTTAACTGGGCCCCTTAACGAGCAGTACTTC,CASSLTGPLNEQYF
NA,TRBV7-9,TRBJ2-2,NA,TGTGCCAGCAACCATCGTACCGGGGAGCTGTTTTTT,CASNHRTGELFF
NA,TRBV27,TRBJ2-1,TRBD2,TGTGCCAGCAGACTGGCAGCGGGGGAAGCCTACAATGAGCAGTTCTTC,CASRLAAGEAYNEQFF
few,TRBV7-9,TRBJ1-1,NA,TGTGCCAGCAGCTTAGGGCCCGGTCGGAACACTGAAGCTTTCTTT,CASSLGPGRNTEAFF
NA,TRBV7-3,TRBJ1-1,NA,TGTGCCAGCAGCGATGGGAGAACTGAAGCTTTCTTT,CASSDGRTEAFF
NA,TRBV27,TRBJ1-3,NA,TGTGCCAGCAGTCCCTCGGGGGAAATAGGTGGAAACACCATATATTTT,CASSPSGEIGGNTIYF
once,TRBV3-1,TRBJ1-4,NA,TGTGCCAGCAGCCGAGGACAGACTAATGAAAAACTGTTTTTT,CASSRGQTNEKLFF
NA,TRBV29-1,TRBJ2-3,NA,TGCAGCGTTGAAGGGGACGTTAGGGAGATACGCACAGATACGCAGTATTTT,CSVEGDVREIRTDTQYF
few,TRBV10-3,TRBJ1-1,NA,TGTGCCATCAAGGAGGGCGTTATGACAAACACTGAAGCTTTCTTT,CAIKEGVMTNTEAFF
NA,TRBV10-3,TRBJ1-2,NA,TGTGCCATCAGTGAGTCGACTCTTGGGATCTATGGCTACACCTTC,CAISESTLGIYGYTF
NA,TRBV28,TRBJ2-2,NA,TGTGCGAGTGCAATTGGAGTAACCGGGGAGCTGTTTTTT,CASAIGVTGELFF
NA,TRBV6-2/TRBV6-3,TRBJ2-7,NA,TGTGCCAGCAGTGCGCACTCAGGGGCCCGATCCTACGAGCAGTACTTC,CASSAHSGARSYEQYF
few,TRBV4-2,TRBJ2-2,TRBD2,TGTGCCAGCAGCCAGGGACTAGCGGGGTTCACCGGGGAGCTGTTTTTT,CASSQGLAGFTGELFF
NA,TRBV18,TRBJ2-4,TRBD1,TGTGCCAGCTCACCCGGAACCGGGACAGACAAAAACATTCAGTACTTC,CASSPGTGTDKNIQYF
NA,TRBV19,TRBJ2-1,NA,TGTGCCAGTATAGGGACGGCTAGTGGGTGGAATGAGCAGTTCTTC,CASIGTASGWNEQFF
NA,TRBV7-9,TRBJ1-2,NA,TGTGCCAGCAGCTTAGCGAGGGCGGAGACTAACTATGGCTACACCTTC,CASSLARAETNYGYTF
few,TRBV27,TRBJ2-7,NA,TGTGCCAGCCGACCTGGGGGCTCATCATACGAGCAGTACTTC,CASRPGGSSYEQYF
few,TRBV7-2,TRBJ2-3,TRBD2,TGTGCCAGCAGCTCAACCGGGACTAGCGGGTTCCAAACTTTTAGCACAGATACGCAGTATTTT,CASSSTGTSGFQTFSTDTQYF
NA,TRBV4-1,TRBJ1-2,TRBD1,TGCGCCAGCAGTCTAGACAGGGCCGGGGGCTACACCTTC,CASSLDRAGGYTF
many,TRBV7-2,TRBJ2-7,TRBD1,TGTGCCAGCAGCTCCTCATCGACAGGGGGCTACGAGCAGTACTTC,CASSSSSTGGYEQYF
few,TRBV7-3,TRBJ2-3,NA,TGTGCCAGCAGCTCGACTTGGACAGCTAACACAGATACGCAGTATTTT,CASSSTWTANTDTQYF
NA,TRBV6-6,TRBJ1-4,NA,TGTGCCAGCAGTTCTCTCCGGGGGGCACTCGTTGAAAAACTGTTTTTT,CASSSLRGALVEKLFF
NA,TRBV6-5,TRBJ2-6,NA,TGTGCCAGCGGTGGCGGTCCCGGGGCCAACGTCCTGACTTTC,CASGGGPGANVLTF
NA,TRBV13,TRBJ2-5,NA,TGTGCCAGCAGCCACGACAGCTTCCAAGAGACCCAGTACTTC,CASSHDSFQETQYF
NA,TRBV7-2,TRBJ2-3,NA,TGTGCCAGCAGTCCCCTTAGTTCTACTAGCACAGATACGCAGTATTTT,CASSPLSSTSTDTQYF
NA,TRBV28,TRBJ2-7,NA,TGTGCCACCCGAGGGGACGCCTACGAGCAGTACTTC,CATRGDAYEQYF
once,TRBV7-9,TRBJ1-2,NA,TGTGCCAGCAGCTCTCCTTCGGGATGGGATGGCTACACCTTC,CASSSPSGWDGYTF
NA,TRBV6-1,TRBJ2-4,NA,TGTGCCAGCAGAATTGGGGATCAGTTCTTAGTGACCAAAAACATTCAGTACTTC,CASRIGDQFLVTKNIQYF
NA,TRBV7-6,TRBJ2-1,NA,TGTGCCAGCAGCCAGGGGAATCCCTCCTACAATGAGCAGTTCTTC,CASSQGNPSYNEQFF
few,TRBV6-5,TRBJ2-7,NA,TGTGCCAGCAGTTACTTTGGAGGGAGCCGATACGAGCAGTACTTC,CASSYFGGSRYEQYF
many,TRBV7-2,TRBJ2-2,NA,TGTGCCAGCAGCGACCACCCCTTCCCGATCGGGGAGCTGTTTTTT,CASSDHPFPIGELFF
NA,TRBV5-1,TRBJ1-1,NA,TGCGCCAGCAGCTCCGTCGGCAGAGAAGCTTTCTTT,CASSSVGREAFF
few,TRBV7-2,TRBJ2-3,NA,TGTGCCAGCAGCCAAGCGGCGCCTAGCACAGATACGCAGTATTTT,CASSQAAPSTDTQYF
few,TRBV2,TRBJ2-7,TRBD2,TGTGCCAGCAGTGATGGACTAGCGGGGGGCGACCTCTCCTACGAGCAGTACTTC,CASSDGLAGGDLSYEQYF